This T cell receptor beta chain was found in a study of shared clonotypes between healthy human individuals. Some 27,000 T cell genomes, or roughly 200 ng DNA, went into the sorted-subset replicate PCRs. Using immunoSEQ multiplex PCR, the repertoire was profiled, and TCRdb retains in-frame clones only, with some absent. The table records around 1.9 million clones, roughly 91% of them present only once. Findings of the study overall: Compared with memory subsets, naive subsets generally had larger estimated richness. The study drew on few donors, limiting represented genetic and exposure-history diversity. Clonotypes that were shared across a handful of donors made up around 5% of naive CD4 clonotypes.

CD45RO-negative, CCR7-selected cells formed the naive CD8 fraction, which excluded terminally differentiated effector memory CD45RA+ cells. Concerning this clone: Its antigen remains unidentified. Other DNA sequences from this sample encode an identical CDR3 as well.

The CDR3 loop spans 11 amino acids. Deletions cut 4 bases from V and 6 bases from J, with 5 bases between. CDR1 and CDR2 from the germline V gene are SGHDT and YYEEEE. V and J are TRBV5-6 and TRBJ2-1; D remains ambiguous. The sequenced material came from naive CD8+ T cells from PBMCs. This receptor was obtained from a man between 18 and 29 years old in good health. Some clones in this sample may be carry-over from other donors' samples. The chain's CDR3 is CASSRGNEQFF. For the CDR3, the DNA is TGTGCCAGCAGCCGTGGCAATGAGCAGTTCTTC.